The 20 T cell receptor beta chains listed next were all sequenced from one sample in a study of T cell responses to AZD1222 COVID-19 vaccine. The data were produced by immunoSEQ multiplex PCR, yet TCRdb's version contains in-frame clones alone and is incomplete. The table records 150,000 to 190,000 clones, 90% of them present only once. Specimen: peripheral blood, collected 28 days after the second AZD1222 dose. The receptors shown here come from an adult who received the AZD1222 COVID-19 vaccine.

The chain joins TRBV7-2 to TRBJ2-7; no reliable D call. Germline V CDR1 and CDR2: SGHTA, FQGNSA. Trimming pared 5 bases from V and 7 bases from J, leaving 15 bases between. CDR3 length: 13 residues. The CDR3 DNA follows: TGTGCCAGCAGCAAAGACTGGTCCGGGGAGCAGTACTTC. Translation: CASSKDWSGEQYF.

The chain has TRBV14 and TRBJ2-5, with D unresolved. The CDR3 is 11 amino acids. Germline lookup yields CDR1 SGHDN and CDR2 FVKESK. The V end was cut by 6 bases, the J end by 5 bases, with 7 bases between. The CDR3 nucleotides are TGTGCCAGCAGGCAGACGGAGACCCAGTACTTC. This sequence encodes CASRQTETQYF.

CDR3 region: CASSENFNSNQPQHF. CDR3 coding DNA: TGTGCCAGCAGTGAAAACTTCAATAGCAATCAGCCCCAGCATTTT. The rearrangement links TRBV6-1 to TRBJ1-5; D is unclear. This CDR3 is built from 15 residues. Germline CDR1 and CDR2: MNHNS and SASEGT. Between the trimmed V and J ends, which lost 2 bases and 0 bases, there was a span of 8 bases.

This chain connects TRBV28 to TRBJ2-1, with D possibly being TRBD2 (6 bases). Trimming removed 6 bases at V and 8 bases at J, with 17 bases between. CDR1 and CDR2 (germline): MDHEN, SYDVKM. The CDR3 totals 14 residues. CDR3 protein: CASSPRTTRDEQFF. In DNA form, the CDR3 reads TGTGCCAGCAGCCCCCGGACTACTAGGGATGAGCAGTTCTTC.

The V gene is TRBV28, the J gene TRBJ2-7; D is unresolved. Per germline, CDR1 MDHEN and CDR2 SYDVKM. The CDR3 totals 14 residues. The V gene lost 6 bases and the J gene lost 0 bases, with 12 bases spanning the gap. The CDR3 DNA follows: TGTGCCAGCAGAGATACACTGAGCTCCTACGAGCAGTACTTC. Translated: CASRDTLSSYEQYF.

V gene TRBV3-1 (or the pseudogene TRBV3-2) combines with J gene TRBJ1-1; 7 positions agree with TRBD1. CDR1 LGHDT and CDR2 YNNKEL come from the germline V gene (reference sequence). With V trimmed by 6 bases and J by 1 base, 8 bases remained unmatched. The CDR3 consists of 15 residues. CDR3 sequence reads: CASRNRQGSNTEAFF. The DNA for the CDR3 is TGTGCCAGCAGAAACAGACAGGGTTCGAACACTGAAGCTTTCTTT.

The rearrangement links TRBV2 to TRBJ2-1; tentatively, D is TRBD1 (6 bases). CDR1 is SNHLY, CDR2 FYNNEI, per germline. V gave up 4 bases and J gave up 6 bases, with 16 bases separating them. This CDR3 has 15 residues. The CDR3 region is CASSVQGNPLNEQFF. CDR3 DNA: TGTGCCAGCAGTGTACAGGGTAACCCCCTCAATGAGCAGTTCTTC.

This clone was observed once. The rearrangement uses TRBV6-7 and TRBJ2-1; D remains ambiguous. TRBV6-7 carries the ORF label, with uncertain function. The V and J ends lost 6 bases and 5 bases respectively, with 20 bases between them. CDR3 size: 16 residues. The CDR3 DNA is TGTGCCAGCAGCCTATGGAATGGATTGGAGAACAATGAGCAGTTCTTC. As protein: CASSLWNGLENNEQFF.

This clone was counted between two and nine times. The genes are TRBV7-3 and TRBJ1-1, with D possibly TRBD1 on 5 matching bases. The CDR3 is 12 residues long. Germline lookup yields CDR1 SGHTA and CDR2 FQGTGA. Trimming took off 5 bases at V and 12 bases at J, with 16 bases between the two ends. CDR3 in amino acids: CASSAPGGNTFF. The CDR3 nucleotides are TGTGCCAGCAGCGCACCGGGGGGGAATACTTTCTTT.

The genes are TRBV2 and TRBJ1-2; D call uncertain. The CDR3 extends over 10 amino acids. Trimming took 6 bases from V and 4 from J, leaving 3 bases between them. CDR1 is SNHLY, CDR2 FYNNEI, per germline. The CDR3 coding sequence is TGTGCCAGCAGAGCCTATGGCTACACCTTC. Its translation is CASRAYGYTF.

The rearrangement uses TRBV3-1 (or the pseudogene TRBV3-2) and TRBJ2-4; TRBD2 matches at 7 bases. The V and J ends lost 2 bases and 4 bases, in that order; junction bases with no gene match: 2. Germline V gives CDR1 LGHDT, CDR2 YNNKEL (reference sequence). The CDR3 covers 14 residues. CDR3 sequence: CASSQPAGKNIQYF. The CDR3 DNA reads TGTGCCAGCAGCCAACCAGCGGGAAAAAACATTCAGTACTTC.

The chain combines TRBV7-9 with TRBJ2-6, with D maybe TRBD1 (6 bases). The CDR3 is made up of 15 amino acids. The germline V and J ends were trimmed by 4 bases and 2 bases, with 9 bases remaining between them. Germline CDR1 reads SEHNR; CDR2 reads FQNEAQ (reference sequence). This CDR3 is CASSYTGTGANVLTF. The CDR3 nucleotides are TGTGCCAGCAGCTATACAGGGACTGGGGCCAACGTCCTGACTTTC.

This chain connects TRBV28 to TRBJ2-2, with 8 bases that match TRBD2. CDR1 is MDHEN and CDR2 is SYDVKM in the germline V gene. CDR3 size: 15 residues. The V segment lost 8 bases and the J segment 2 bases; nucleotides outside the gene matches: 7. The CDR3 loop reads CASGLAGTNTGELFF. The CDR3 DNA follows: TGTGCCAGCGGATTAGCGGGAACTAACACCGGGGAGCTGTTTTTT. The whole variable domain, remainder taken from reference TRBV28 and TRBJ2-2, is DVKVTQSSRYLVKRTGEKVFLECVQDMDHENMFWYRQDPGLGLRLIYFSYDVKMKEKGDIPEGYSVSREKKERFSLILESASTNQTSMYLCASGLAGTNTGELFFGEGSRLTVL.

The chain couples TRBV9 to TRBJ2-1; 11 bases are shared with TRBD2. The CDR3 covers 16 residues. Per the germline V gene, CDR1 is SGDLS and CDR2 is YYNGEE. V gave up 4 bases and J gave up 5 bases; unmatched junction bases: 8. The CDR3 DNA reads as TGTGCCAGCAGCCCTACCGGGACTAGCGGACACAATGAGCAGTTCTTC. Its protein product is CASSPTGTSGHNEQFF.

The rearrangement links TRBV5-6 to TRBJ1-2; D possibly corresponds to TRBD1 (6 bases). V dropped 7 bases and J dropped 3 bases, with 13 bases sitting between them. CDR3 size: 13 residues. The germline gives CDR1 SGHDT, CDR2 YYEEEE. The CDR3 is CASLLGADYGYTF. CDR3 sequence (DNA): TGTGCCAGCCTACTGGGGGCGGACTATGGCTACACCTTC.

V and J are TRBV5-6 and TRBJ2-7, with 9 bases matching TRBD1. The CDR3 consists of 16 residues. J gave up 5 bases and V 5 bases, and 14 bases lay outside the gene matches. Looked up from germline, CDR1 is SGHDT and CDR2 is YYEEEE. CDR3 sequence reads: CASRSSPGQGSHEQYF. CDR3 DNA sequence: TGTGCCAGCAGATCTAGTCCGGGACAGGGTTCCCACGAGCAGTACTTC.

The V gene is TRBV2, the J gene TRBJ2-6; D unclear. The CDR3 is 15 residues long. Germline assignment: CDR1 SNHLY and CDR2 FYNNEI. The germline V and J ends were trimmed by 9 bases and 0 bases, with 12 bases remaining between them. CDR3 nucleotides: TGTGCCAGACTAAGACGGAACTCTGGGGCCAACGTCCTGACTTTC. The encoded protein is CARLRRNSGANVLTF.

The V and J genes are TRBV6-1 and TRBJ1-5; D possibly corresponds to TRBD1 (5 bases). The CDR3 contains 16 residues. V lost 2 bases, J lost 0 bases, and 11 bases lay in between. The germline V gene encodes CDR1 MNHNS and CDR2 SASEGT. The CDR3 loop reads CASSEKGTHSNQPQHF. The CDR3, as DNA: TGTGCCAGCAGTGAAAAGGGGACCCATAGCAATCAGCCCCAGCATTTT.

This rearrangement joins TRBV6-1 to TRBJ1-6; 7 nucleotides match TRBD1. The V segment lost 2 bases and the J segment 5 bases; nucleotides outside the gene matches: 9. The germline V gene has CDR1 MNHNS and CDR2 SASEGT. CDR3 length equals 17 residues. Here the CDR3 DNA reads TGTGCCAGCAGTGAACCATATGGACAGGTGAATAATTCACCCCTCCACTTT. Protein sequence: CASSEPYGQVNNSPLHF.

This sequence joins TRBV9 and TRBJ2-1; D gene unclear. This CDR3 region has 17 residues. Trimming cost V 1 base and J 7 bases, with 21 bases left between them. In germline, CDR1 is SGDLS, CDR2 YYNGEE. Written as DNA, the CDR3 is TGTGCCAGCAGCGTATCGGGTAGCACGCGAAGGATAAATGAGCAGTTCTTC. This sequence encodes CASSVSGSTRRINEQFF.